Sequencing of this T cell receptor beta chain was carried out in a study of tumor and adjacent non-tumor tissue in lung cancer. Study details: Each sample yielded around 4 million productive TCRbeta reads on average. Overall study findings and caveats: Patients with more diverse tumor TCRs had worse survival.

On this clonotype: Its antigen is currently unknown. With a much larger clone just one base away, this may be a read error.

Three rounds of nested PCR, following a modified ARM-PCR protocol, produced the TCRbeta library. Via MiXCR, TCRdb re-called the multiplex PCR reads, giving one row per CDR3 protein. This table has tens of thousands of distinct CDR3 sequences, around four fifths appearing once. This sample's RNA came from whole unsorted tissue. CDR1 is SGHTS, CDR2 YDEGEE, per germline. The CDR3 is 15 residues long. V is TRBV5-8 and J is TRBJ2-2, with 9 bases matching TRBD1. Sequenced: lung tumor tissue. The clonotype originates from a woman between 50 and 59 years old with non-small cell lung cancer. For the CDR3, the DNA is TGTGCCAGCAGCTTGTTGTGGACAGGGGCCGGGGAGCTGATTTTT. Translation: CASSLLWTGAGELIF.